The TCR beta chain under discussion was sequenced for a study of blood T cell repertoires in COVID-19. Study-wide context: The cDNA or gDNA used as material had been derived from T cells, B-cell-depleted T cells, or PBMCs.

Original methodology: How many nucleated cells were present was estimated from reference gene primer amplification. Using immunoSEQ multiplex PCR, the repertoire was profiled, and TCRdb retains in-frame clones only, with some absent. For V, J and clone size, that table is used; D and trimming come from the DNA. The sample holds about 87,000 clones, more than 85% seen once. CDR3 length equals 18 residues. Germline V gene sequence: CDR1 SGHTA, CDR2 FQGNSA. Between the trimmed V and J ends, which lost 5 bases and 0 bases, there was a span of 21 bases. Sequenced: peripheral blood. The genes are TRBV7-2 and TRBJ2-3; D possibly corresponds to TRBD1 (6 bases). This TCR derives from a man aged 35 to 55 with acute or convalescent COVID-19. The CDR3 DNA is TGTGCCAGCAGCACCCGCACACGGACAGACTTTAGCACAGATACGCAGTATTTT. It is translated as CASSTRTRTDFSTDTQYF.